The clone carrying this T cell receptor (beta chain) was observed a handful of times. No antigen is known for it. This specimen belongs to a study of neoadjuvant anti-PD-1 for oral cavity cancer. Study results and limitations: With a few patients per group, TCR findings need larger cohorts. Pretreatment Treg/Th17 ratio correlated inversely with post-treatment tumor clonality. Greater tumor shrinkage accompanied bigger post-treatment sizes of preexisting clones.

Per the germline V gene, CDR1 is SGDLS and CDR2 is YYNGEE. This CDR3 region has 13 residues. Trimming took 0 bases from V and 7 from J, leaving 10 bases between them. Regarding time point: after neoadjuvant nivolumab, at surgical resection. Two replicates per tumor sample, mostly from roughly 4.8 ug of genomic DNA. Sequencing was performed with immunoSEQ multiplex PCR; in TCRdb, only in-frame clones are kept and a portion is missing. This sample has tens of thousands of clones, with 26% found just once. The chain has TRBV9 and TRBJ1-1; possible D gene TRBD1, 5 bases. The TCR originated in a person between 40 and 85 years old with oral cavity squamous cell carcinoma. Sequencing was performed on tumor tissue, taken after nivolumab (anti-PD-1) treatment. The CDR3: CASSVAPGNEAFF. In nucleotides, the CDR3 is TGTGCCAGCAGCGTAGCCCCAGGGAATGAAGCTTTCTTT.